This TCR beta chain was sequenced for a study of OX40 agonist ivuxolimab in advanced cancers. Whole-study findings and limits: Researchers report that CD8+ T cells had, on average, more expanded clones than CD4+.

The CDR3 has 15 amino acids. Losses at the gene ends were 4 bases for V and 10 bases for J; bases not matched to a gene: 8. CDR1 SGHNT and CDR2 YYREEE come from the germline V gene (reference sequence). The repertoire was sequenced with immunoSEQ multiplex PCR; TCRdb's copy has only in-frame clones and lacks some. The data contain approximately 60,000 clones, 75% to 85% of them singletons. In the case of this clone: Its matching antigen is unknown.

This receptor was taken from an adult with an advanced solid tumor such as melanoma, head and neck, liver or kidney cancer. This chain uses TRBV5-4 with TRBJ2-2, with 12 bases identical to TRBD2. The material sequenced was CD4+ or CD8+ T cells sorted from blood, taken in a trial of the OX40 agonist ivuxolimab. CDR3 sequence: CASSTLTSGRLELFF. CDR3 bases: TGTGCCAGCAGCACATTAACTAGCGGGAGGCTGGAGCTGTTTTTT.